Reported below is one T cell receptor beta chain. In its sample, this clonotype was seen many times. The clone's antigen remains unknown. No much larger clone exists at a distance of one base, and base qualities are not known. This sample was included in a study of neurological immune-mediated disorders (dated by TCRdb to about 2019). Study-wide context: The study compared peripheral blood TCR-beta repertoires of HTLV-I-associated myelopathy (HAM/TSP) patients, multiple sclerosis patients and healthy controls using UMI-based sequencing. Alongside PBMC samples, the set of 106 TCR-beta libraries contained longitudinal samples, technical triplicates, and paired CD4+ and CD8+ T-cell subsets that had been sorted. Technical triplicate libraries were sequenced so that the variability in frequency of each individual clone could be precisely calculated. The cohort included some 70 subjects: about 15 with HAM/TSP, about 35 with multiple sclerosis, and approximately 20 healthy controls. The full study reports these points: No identical CDR3 amino acid sequences were shared among expanded clones across subjects, suggesting private TCR-beta repertoires in all groups. The highest TCR clonal expansion was observed in HAM/TSP patients, whereas the lowest was observed in MS patients, even when compared with healthy controls.

cDNA synthesis used template-switch 5'RACE with a primer carrying a 10-nucleotide random unique molecular identifier tagging each TCR transcript. Every sequencing run yielded over 200 million TCR-beta sequences covering 15-18 subjects. The RNeasy kit was used to extract total RNA. Using the KAPA Real-time Library Amplification kit, TCR-beta VDJ regions were amplified with primers for the TCR constant region and the 5'RACE anchor. Sample indexes and Illumina adaptors were added in a first PCR, and a second PCR then increased library yield. The roughly 650 bp TCR product was size-selected on a 2% E-gel SizeSelection system after Ampure bead purification. Before pooling, libraries had their quality checked on a Bioanalyzer, their concentration measured with Qubit, and their quantity determined with the Kapa Library Quantification kit. Paired-end 2 x 150 bp sequencing of the libraries was performed on an Illumina HiSeq 2500. To increase sequence diversity, roughly 24-32% phiX was spiked into each library pool. Per the original workflow: Quality-filtered reads were processed with the UMI-based MiGEC pipeline, and over 75% of raw TCR sequences were removed by the MiGEC pipeline during error correction. IMGT germline references were used for aligning VDJ genes, and each clonotype was defined as a unique CDR3 amino acid sequence together with its V-J genes. VDJtools evaluated clonal expansion, Shannon diversity and CDR3 relatedness (CalcPairwiseDistances, ClusterSamples); CLCbio workbench built phylogenetic trees. A clone was classed as expanded if it had 8 or more unique UMIs, a cutoff based on coefficient-of-variation modelling across technical triplicates. The raw public reads went through TCRdb reprocessing: fastp at Q25, MiXCR clone calling, in-frame beta chains kept. CDR3 protein duplicates are merged, each entry listing the most common genes and DNA. These V and J calls are TCRdb output, not the study's own analysis. The sample has some 48,000 distinct CDR3 sequences on record, roughly 21% of them singletons. The top ten constitute approximately 4.2% of the sample.

The intended sense of this specimen's time point label: technical triplicate 3. For the unsorted PBMC libraries, 2 million PBMCs were stored in RNAlater at -80 degrees C until RNA extraction and were used to generate the libraries. Peripheral blood was subjected to Ficoll-Hypaque density gradient centrifugation to isolate PBMCs, which were then cryopreserved in liquid nitrogen. Material: PBMCs. The receptor was isolated from a man aged 60-69 years with HTLV-1-associated myelopathy (HAM/TSP).

The DNA sequence is TGCGCCAGCAGCGGGGGCCGGGGGGGCGTCCCACTTAATGAAAAACTGTTTTTT. This codes for CASSGGRGGVPLNEKLFF. The sequence joins TRBV5-1 to TRBJ1-4, with TRBD1 tentatively as D gene (6 bases match). The germline V gene provides CDR1 SGHRS and CDR2 YFSETQ. The germline ends are 23 bases apart after V is trimmed by 4 bases and J by 4 bases. Including cysteine and phenylalanine, the CDR3 has 18 amino acids. The kept DNA is CDR3 alone, 54 bases in frame from the first base.